The 23 T cell receptor beta chains below come from one sample, sequenced in a study of graft-versus-host responses after intestinal transplantation. Measured with immunoSEQ multiplex PCR; TCRdb has only the in-frame clones, and not every one. The sample holds about 63,000 clones, 89% seen once. Once graft tissue had been processed, intraepithelial and lamina propria lymphocytes were released. The sample was ileum tissue, taken roughly 54 weeks after transplant. The source is a human patient who received an intestinal transplant, so some T cells may come from the graft donor.

The rearrangement joins TRBV25-1 to TRBJ2-3, with 14 bases aligning to TRBD2. The length of the CDR3 is 15 residues. Trimming took 6 bases from V and 5 from J; bases not matched to a gene: 4. Germline CDR1 reads MGHDK; CDR2 reads SYGVNS. CDR3 residues: CASRTSGGAGDTQYF. The CDR3 region has the DNA TGTGCCAGCAGGACTAGCGGGGGGGCCGGAGATACGCAGTATTTT.

This clone has more than one count but fewer than ten. V gene TRBV28 combines with J gene TRBJ1-3; D is perhaps TRBD1 (6 bases). The CDR3 is 14 amino acids. V lost 5 bases and J lost 0, with 8 bases in between. CDR1 is MDHEN, CDR2 SYDVKM, per germline. In DNA form, the CDR3 reads TGTGCCAGCAGTGACAGGAGCTCTGGAAACACCATATATTTT. The encoded protein is CASSDRSSGNTIYF.

The rearrangement uses TRBV7-3 and TRBJ1-2, with 7 bases aligning to TRBD1. Germline lookup yields CDR1 SGHTA and CDR2 FQGTGA. V lost 6 bases and J lost 4; bases outside the gene matches: 11. The CDR3 consists of 15 residues. CDR3 DNA: TGTGCCAGCAGTCATACAGGGGATAGGCTCTATGGCTACACCTTC. Its protein is CASSHTGDRLYGYTF.

CDR3: CASSSSPLETQYF. The CDR3 coding sequence is TGCGCCAGCAGCTCATCACCTCTAGAGACCCAGTACTTC. This chain joins TRBV5-1 and TRBJ2-5; D unresolved. This CDR3 has 13 amino acids. The germline gives CDR1 SGHRS, CDR2 YFSETQ. Trimming removed 3 bases from V and 4 bases from J, with 10 bases in between.

The gene calls are TRBV7-3 and TRBJ2-1, with D perhaps given as TRBD1 or TRBD2 (5 bases each). Looked up from germline, CDR1 is SGHTA and CDR2 is FQGTGA. This CDR3 is built from 13 residues. Trimming took off 0 bases at V and 13 bases at J, with 13 bases between the two ends. For the CDR3, the DNA is TGTGCCAGCAGCTTAACGGGGCCAGCGGAACAGTTCTTC. This gives the protein CASSLTGPAEQFF.

The V gene is TRBV5-6, the J gene TRBJ2-5; D remains unclear. Matching the DNA end better, TRBJ2-7 makes the J call doubtful. Germline CDR1 and CDR2: SGHDT and YYEEEE. The CDR3 has 13 amino acids. The CDR3: CASSLALVDEQYF. In DNA form, the CDR3 reads TGTGCCAGCAGCTTGGCGTTGGTTGACGAGCAGTACTTC.

The CDR3 here is CASSFTGDNSPLHF. For the CDR3, the DNA is TGTGCCAGCAGCTTTACAGGGGACAATTCACCCCTCCACTTT. V and J are TRBV7-9 and TRBJ1-6, with 7 bases matching TRBD1. The CDR3 loop spans 14 amino acids. The V segment lost 3 bases and the J segment 7 bases; nucleotides outside the gene matches: 3. CDR1 is SEHNR and CDR2 is FQNEAQ in the germline V gene (reference sequence).

This clone was seen a handful of times. The chain recombines TRBV2 with TRBJ2-5, with D unclear. The CDR3 is 15 residues long. V gave up 4 bases and J gave up 0 bases, with 12 bases separating them. Germline V gene lookup returns CDR1 SNHLY and CDR2 FYNNEI. Here the CDR3 reads CASSVAGFYQETQYF. The DNA for the CDR3 is TGTGCCAGCAGTGTAGCAGGCTTCTACCAAGAGACCCAGTACTTC.

This clone has a single count. The chain uses TRBV6-1 and TRBJ2-5; D remains unclear. V lost 8 bases to trimming and J lost 4 bases, with 14 bases between them. This CDR3 spans 13 amino acids. Germline V gene data show CDR1 as MNHNS and CDR2 as SASEGT. The CDR3 nucleotides are TGTGCCAGCGGGAAAACGGGCGGAGAGACCCAGTACTTC. Translated: CASGKTGGETQYF.

The rearrangement uses TRBV4-2 and TRBJ2-2; TRBD2 matches 10 bases. Losses at the gene ends were 0 bases for V and 5 bases for J; bases not matched to a gene: 9. There are 18 residues in the CDR3. Germline V lookup: CDR1 LGHNA, CDR2 YNFKEQ. The CDR3 protein is CASSQDLAGVSWTGELFF. In DNA, the CDR3 is TGTGCCAGCAGCCAAGATCTAGCGGGGGTATCTTGGACCGGGGAGCTGTTTTTT.

This chain joins TRBV5-6 and TRBJ2-7; D unclear. Deletions cut 4 bases from V and 3 bases from J, with 8 bases between. This CDR3 region has 12 residues. Germline CDR1 SGHDT, CDR2 YYEEEE. CDR3 in DNA: TGTGCCAGCAGCCCCCTAAACTACGAGCAGTACTTC. It yields the protein CASSPLNYEQYF.

The chain employs TRBV5-1 and TRBJ2-7; TRBD2 agrees at 15 bases. This CDR3 is 16 amino acids long. Per germline, CDR1 SGHRS and CDR2 YFSETQ. Trimming cost V 4 bases and J 6 bases; bases outside gene matches: 8. As DNA, the CDR3 is TGCGCCAGCAGCAGGACTAGCGGGAGGGCCGAGGGCGAGCAGTACTTC. Its translation is CASSRTSGRAEGEQYF. Filled out from reference TRBV5-1 and TRBJ2-7, the complete variable domain reads KAGVTQTPRYLIKTRGQQVTLSCSPISGHRSVSWYQQTPGQGLQFLFEYFSETQRNKGNFPGRFSGRQFSNSRSEMNVSTLELGDSALYLCASSRTSGRAEGEQYFGPGTRLTVT.

The rearrangement uses TRBV6-1 and TRBJ2-5; 7 nucleotides match TRBD1. Losses at the gene ends were 5 bases for V and 4 bases for J; bases not matched to a gene: 1. The germline CDR1 and CDR2 sequences are MNHNS and SASEGT. The CDR3 runs to 12 residues. DNA for the CDR3: TGTGCCAGCAGTTGGGACAGAGAGACCCAGTACTTC. Residues: CASSWDRETQYF.

V is TRBV25-1 and J is TRBJ2-5; weak D call: TRBD1 (7 bases). V lost 2 bases and J 4 bases, leaving 11 bases between the germline ends. Germline lookup yields CDR1 MGHDK and CDR2 SYGVNS. The CDR3 length is 14 residues. DNA of the CDR3: TGTGCCAGCAGTGAAGGGGGGACAGCAGAGACCCAGTACTTC. It translates to CASSEGGTAETQYF. The variable domain in full, with the rest retrieved from reference TRBV25-1 and TRBJ2-5, is EADIYQTPRYLVIGTGKKITLECSQTMGHDKMYWYQQDPGMELHLIHYSYGVNSTEKGDLSSESTVSRIRTEHFPLTLESARPSHTSQYLCASSEGGTAETQYFGPGTRLLVL.

V is TRBV4-2 and J is TRBJ2-3, with 10 bases that match TRBD2. J was trimmed by 2 bases and V by 2 bases; bases with no gene match: 1. There are 15 residues in the CDR3. CDR1 and CDR2 from the germline V gene are LGHNA and YNFKEQ. DNA for the CDR3: TGTGCCAGCAGCCAACTAGCGGGGGTCACAGATACGCAGTATTTT. This codes for CASSQLAGVTDTQYF.

The CDR3 is CASSQGQGADYGYTF. In nucleotides, the CDR3 is TGCGCCAGCAGCCAAGGACAGGGGGCTGACTATGGCTACACCTTC. This sequence joins TRBV4-1 and TRBJ1-2; TRBD1 agrees at 10 bases. CDR3 length: 15 residues. The V and J ends lost 1 base and 3 bases, in that order; junction bases with no gene match: 2. Germline V CDR1 and CDR2: MGHRA, YSYEKL.

The rearrangement joins TRBV11-3 to TRBJ2-5, with 7 bases identical to TRBD1. Judging by the DNA end, TRBJ2-7 fits better; the J call may be wrong. This CDR3 is built from 16 residues. Looked up from germline, CDR1 is SGHNT and CDR2 is YENEEA. The CDR3 DNA is TGTGCCAGCAGCTTAGATGGTGTACAGGGGTTGAACGAGCAGTACTTC. This sequence encodes CASSLDGVQGLNEQYF.

This chain connects TRBV5-6 to TRBJ2-7; D is uncertain. The germline gives CDR1 SGHDT, CDR2 YYEEEE. The CDR3 extends over 13 amino acids. V gave up 2 bases and J gave up 3 bases, with 9 bases separating them. The CDR3 DNA sequence: TGTGCCAGCAGCTTACCTGACATCTACGAGCAGTACTTC. Translation: CASSLPDIYEQYF. Full variable domain (rest looked up from reference TRBV5-6 and TRBJ2-7): DAGVTQSPTHLIKTRGQQVTLRCSPKSGHDTVSWYQQALGQGPQFIFQYYEEEERQRGNFPDRFSGHQFPNYSSELNVNALLLGDSALYLCASSLPDIYEQYFGPGTRLTVT.

The gene calls are TRBV5-1 and TRBJ1-4; D is unresolved. Trimming stripped 6 bases from V and 7 bases from J, with 16 bases between. Per germline, CDR1 SGHRS and CDR2 YFSETQ. The CDR3 extends over 14 amino acids. The DNA of the CDR3 is TGCGCCAGCATCCTCGGGCTTGGCCGTGAAAAACTGTTTTTT. Translating it yields CASILGLGREKLFF. The entire variable domain, with the rest obtained from reference TRBV5-1 and TRBJ1-4, is as follows: KAGVTQTPRYLIKTRGQQVTLSCSPISGHRSVSWYQQTPGQGLQFLFEYFSETQRNKGNFPGRFSGRQFSNSRSEMNVSTLELGDSALYLCASILGLGREKLFFGSGTQLSVL.

Only one count was recorded for this clone. The chain links TRBV28 to TRBJ2-6; D uncertain. Germline CDR1 is MDHEN and CDR2 is SYDVKM. The CDR3 spans 17 residues. V gave up 1 base and J gave up 0 bases, with 10 bases separating them. The CDR3 protein is CASSLSQLSSGANVLTF. The CDR3 DNA reads as TGTGCCAGCAGTTTATCCCAGCTCTCCTCTGGGGCCAACGTCCTGACTTTC. Based on the CDR3 plus reference TRBV28 and TRBJ2-6, the full variable domain is DVKVTQSSRYLVKRTGEKVFLECVQDMDHENMFWYRQDPGLGLRLIYFSYDVKMKEKGDIPEGYSVSREKKERFSLILESASTNQTSMYLCASSLSQLSSGANVLTFGAGSRLTVL.

The chain carries TRBV18 and TRBJ1-5, with TRBD1 matching 8 bases. The CDR3 loop spans 16 amino acids. The germline V gene has CDR1 KGHSH and CDR2 LQKENI. With 0 bases clipped from V and 5 bases from J, the junction kept 6 bases outside the gene matches. The CDR3 DNA reads as TGTGCCAGCTCACCACCAGACAGGGGACGACATCAGCCCCAGCATTTT. Its protein is CASSPPDRGRHQPQHF.

The chain links TRBV19 to TRBJ1-1, with D maybe TRBD1 (5 bases). Germline-derived CDR1 and CDR2 are LNHDA and SQIVND (reference sequence). The CDR3 sequence is 11 residues long. The CDR3 protein is CVTSPRGEGFF. CDR3 in DNA: TGTGTCACCTCTCCCCGAGGGGAAGGCTTCTTT. Based on the CDR3 plus reference TRBV19 and TRBJ1-1, the full variable domain is DGGITQSPKYLFRKEGQNVTLSCEQNLNHDAMYWYRQDPGQGLRLIYYSQIVNDFQKGDIAEGYSVSREKKESFPLTVTSAQKNPTAFYLCVTSPRGEGFFGQGTRLTVV.

This chain uses TRBV28 with TRBJ2-6, with 13 bases that match TRBD2. The J segment lost 0 bases and the V segment lost 1 base, leaving 6 bases of the junction unmatched. Germline CDR1 is MDHEN and CDR2 is SYDVKM. The CDR3 is made up of 20 amino acids. The CDR3 nucleotides read TGTGCCAGCAGTTTATCGACTAGCGGGAGGCTACCCTCTGGGGCCAACGTCCTGACTTTC. It specifies CASSLSTSGRLPSGANVLTF.